The T cell receptor beta chain under discussion was sequenced for a study of cytomegalovirus exposure and HLA in healthy donors. Study summary: Roughly 86 million unique TCRs from HLA-typed donors made up an early data release.

About this clone itself: Its antigen remains unidentified.

The V gene lost 8 bases and the J gene lost 8 bases, with 12 bases spanning the gap. The CDR3 length is 11 residues. The germline gives CDR1 SEHNR, CDR2 FQNEAQ (reference sequence). Study observations and caveats: High specificity and sensitivity for cytomegalovirus status were reported for the classifier. A later analysis showed that HLA-associated TCR beta chains had undergone more clonal expansion than equally common others.

The PCR made use of 60 Vbeta and 13 Jbeta primers. Libraries were prepared by immunoSEQ multiplex PCR; TCRdb keeps only in-frame clonotypes and omits some of them. The table lists around 170,000 clones, 78% of them singletons, with 3.1% in the top ten. This sequence originates from a woman aged 45 to 65 in good health and CMV-seropositive. V is TRBV7-9 and J is TRBJ1-1; D is undetermined. Sequencing was performed on PBMCs. CDR3 in amino acids: CASGSAWEAFF. In nucleotides, the CDR3 is TGTGCCAGCGGGAGCGCCTGGGAAGCTTTCTTT.